The clone carrying this T cell receptor beta chain appeared a few times. What it binds is unknown. The data stem from a study of ipilimumab plus nivolumab after autologous stem cell transplantation. The wider study: Patients received a median of roughly 5 ipilimumab and about 8 nivolumab doses. Overall study findings and caveats: TCR repertoire, Treg phenotype and gut microbiota reportedly support more study of this approach.

Germline CDR1 reads MNHEY; CDR2 reads SMNVEV (reference sequence). The CDR3 is made up of 13 amino acids. V gave up 2 bases and J gave up 4 bases, with 9 bases separating them. Some clones are missing from TCRdb's copy, which holds only in-frame ones; the method was immunoSEQ multiplex PCR. The profile covers around 16,000 clones, with around 81% appearing a single time and roughly 23% taken by the ten largest. Starting 14 to 28 days after autologous transplant, ipilimumab 1 mg/kg was given. The rearrangement joins TRBV27 to TRBJ2-7; D is unclear. This clonotype was sampled from a male donor with diffuse large B-cell lymphoma. Sequences were derived from PBMCs, sampled in a trial of ipilimumab plus nivolumab as post-transplant consolidation. CDR3 DNA: TGTGCCAGCAGTTTAGGTGGGCGTTACGAGCAGTACTTC. This translates into CASSLGGRYEQYF.